Here is one TCR beta chain with its context. V lost 5 bases, J lost 7 bases, and 4 bases stayed unmatched. The CDR3 has 13 residues. This entry comes from a study of blood T cell repertoires in COVID-19. Turning to the study itself: Sources were T cells, B-cell-depleted T cells, or PBMCs; the material itself was cDNA or gDNA.

Seattle researchers signed up patients amid active infection and tracked them longitudinally. Data came from immunoSEQ multiplex PCR; TCRdb stores just in-frame clones and leaves some out. Altogether 240,000 or so clones are present, more than 80% being singletons, with the ten largest covering 6.5% to 9%. This receptor was identified in a woman older than 75 with COVID-19, enrolled during active disease. The chain is built from TRBV12-3 or TRBV12-4 and TRBJ1-2; 10 bases align to TRBD1. Sequencing was done on a sample of peripheral blood. Here the CDR3 reads CASSRQGASGYTF. The CDR3 region has the DNA TGTGCCAGCAGTCGACAGGGGGCGTCTGGCTACACCTTC.